Presented here are 25 T cell receptor beta chains from one specimen sequenced in a study of CD8 T cells in Susac syndrome. A quantity of about 0.5 to 1 ug RNA underwent reverse transcription using random hexamers. TCRdb re-derived calls from the immunoSEQ multiplex PCR reads in MiXCR, one entry per CDR3 protein. The sample shows about 300,000 distinct CDR3 sequences, 89% of them seen only once. What was sequenced was CD8+ T cells from PBMCs. The receptors shown here come from a human donor with multiple sclerosis.

CDR3: CASSTGFPSEQYF. CDR3 bases: TGTGCCAGCAGTACGGGATTCCCTTCCGAGCAGTACTTC. The V call is TRBV6-2 or TRBV6-3, the J call TRBJ2-7; D may be TRBD2 (5 bases). The CDR3 has 13 residues. Germline values: CDR1 MNHEY, CDR2 SVGEGT. The V gene lost 5 bases and the J gene lost 6 bases, with 14 bases spanning the gap.

The chain couples TRBV5-6 to TRBJ2-1, with 13 positions matching TRBD2. CDR1 is SGHDT and CDR2 is YYEEEE in the germline V gene. This CDR3 has 19 residues. The V gene end was trimmed by 0 bases and the J gene end by 0 bases; junction bases not matched to a gene: 6. CDR3 sequence reads: CASSLGTSGSQSSYNEQFF. Here the CDR3 DNA reads TGTGCCAGCAGCTTGGGGACTAGCGGGAGCCAGAGCTCCTACAATGAGCAGTTCTTC.

The chain joins TRBV23-1 to TRBJ2-5; D remains ambiguous. TRBV23-1 is an ORF, and what it does is uncertain. The CDR3 totals 12 residues. The germline V and J ends were trimmed by 4 bases and 6 bases, with 9 bases remaining between them. The CDR3 DNA sequence: TGCGCCAGCAGTCGAATGATTAAGACCCAGTACTTC. This sequence encodes CASSRMIKTQYF.

This chain links TRBV5-4 with TRBJ1-4, with 9 bases aligning to TRBD1. The V segment lost 1 base and the J segment 4 bases; nucleotides outside the gene matches: 2. This CDR3 has 15 residues. The germline V gene encodes CDR1 SGHNT and CDR2 YYREEE (reference sequence). The CDR3 DNA sequence: TGTGCCAGCAGCTTGCCGGGACAGGGTAATGAAAAACTGTTTTTT. Translation gives CASSLPGQGNEKLFF.

The table lists this clonotype with a count of one. The CDR3 nucleotides are TGTGCCAGCAGCCCGACTAGCGGGCCCTACGAGCAGTACTTC. Translation gives CASSPTSGPYEQYF. This chain uses TRBV3-1 with TRBJ2-7; 10 bases are a match to TRBD2. V shed 4 bases and J 2 bases; nucleotides not matched to a gene: 2. In germline, CDR1 is LGHDT, CDR2 YNNKEL (reference sequence). There are 14 residues in the CDR3.

The chain links TRBV6-1 to TRBJ1-6, with 7 bases lining up with TRBD1. The ends lost 3 bases at V and 10 bases at J; junction bases unmatched: 9. Germline V gene lookup returns CDR1 MNHNS and CDR2 SASEGT. The CDR3 covers 15 residues. The CDR3 DNA sequence: TGTGCCAGCAGTGACACCCAGGGGGAAGGATCACCCCTCCACTTT. This encodes CASSDTQGEGSPLHF.

Only one count was recorded for this clonotype. This rearrangement joins TRBV28 to TRBJ2-1; 8 bases line up with TRBD1. The V gene's germline CDR1 is MDHEN and CDR2 SYDVKM. The CDR3 has 15 residues. After removal of 6 bases from V and 5 bases from J, the junction contained 9 bases not matched to a gene. In nucleotides, the CDR3 is TGTGCCAGCAGAACGGACAGGGAGCTCCACAATGAGCAGTTCTTC. Translated: CASRTDRELHNEQFF.

The chain combines TRBV20-1 with TRBJ2-2; D is ambiguous. The V gene's germline CDR1 is DFQATT and CDR2 SNEGSKA (reference sequence). This CDR3 spans 15 amino acids. V shed 1 base and J shed 0 bases, with 9 bases lying between them. CDR3 sequence: CSARVPAANTGELFF. CDR3 coding DNA: TGCAGTGCTAGAGTCCCGGCGGCGAACACCGGGGAGCTGTTTTTT.

This rearrangement joins TRBV10-3 to TRBJ2-7, with a tentative D call TRBD1 (6 bases). Germline values: CDR1 ENHRY, CDR2 SYGVKD. This CDR3 is 14 amino acids long. V gave up 2 bases and J gave up 7 bases, with 15 bases separating them. CDR3 in amino acids: CAISETDSLEEQYF. The DNA of the CDR3 is TGTGCCATCAGTGAGACGGACAGTCTCGAGGAGCAGTACTTC.

The CDR3 sequence: CATSREGGSLTGELFF. CDR3 nucleotide sequence: TGTGCCACCAGCAGAGAAGGCGGGAGTTTAACCGGGGAGCTGTTTTTT. The chain is built from TRBV15 and TRBJ2-2; TRBD2 matches at 7 bases. The germline V gene has CDR1 LNHNV and CDR2 YYDKDF (reference sequence). The V and J ends lost 0 bases and 5 bases, in that order; junction bases with no gene match: 6. This CDR3 has 16 amino acids.

The CDR3 DNA is TGTGCCAGCAGTCCAGGCAGGGAGGGCTATGGCTACACCTTC. It codes for CASSPGREGYGYTF. The chain carries TRBV27 and TRBJ1-2; the D gene is possibly TRBD1 (5 bases). CDR3 length: 14 residues. Germline V gene data show CDR1 as MNHEY and CDR2 as SMNVEV (reference sequence). Trimming shortened V by 5 bases and J by 4 bases, and 14 bases separated the two germline ends.

V and J are TRBV4-3 and TRBJ2-6; D not resolved. The CDR3 sequence is 17 residues long. Germline loops: CDR1 LGHNA, CDR2 YSLEER. Trimming pared 4 bases from V and 0 bases from J, leaving 13 bases between. The CDR3 sequence is CASSPVADTSGANVLTF. CDR3 nucleotides: TGCGCCAGCAGCCCAGTGGCCGACACCTCTGGGGCCAACGTCCTGACTTTC.

DNA of the CDR3: TGTGCCAGCAGTAGTAACTATATCGGGAGCACAGATACGCAGTATTTT. This gives the protein CASSSNYIGSTDTQYF. The chain employs TRBV28 and TRBJ2-3; D call uncertain. Germline values: CDR1 MDHEN, CDR2 SYDVKM. This CDR3 region has 16 residues. The V end was cut by 5 bases, the J end by 0 bases, with 15 bases between.

This rearrangement joins TRBV7-2 to TRBJ2-1, with 12 nucleotides matching TRBD1. With 3 bases clipped from V and 5 bases from J, the junction kept 14 bases outside the gene matches. This CDR3 comprises 19 residues. CDR1 is SGHTA and CDR2 is FQGNSA in the germline V gene. The CDR3 loop is CASSFYFRDRGHRDNEQFF. CDR3 coding DNA: TGTGCCAGCAGCTTCTACTTCCGGGACAGGGGGCATCGGGACAATGAGCAGTTCTTC.

This clonotype was picked up one time. The gene calls are TRBV23-1 and TRBJ1-1; no clear D. TRBV23-1 counts as an open reading frame of uncertain function. This CDR3 region has 14 residues. Trimming pared 2 bases from V and 1 base from J, leaving 8 bases between. The CDR3 sequence: CASSQGPTNTEAFF. The CDR3 DNA follows: TGCGCCAGCAGTCAAGGACCGACGAACACTGAAGCTTTCTTT.

This clonotype is a singleton in its sample. The V and J genes are TRBV28 and TRBJ1-6, with TRBD1 as a possible D gene (6 bases). CDR1 and CDR2 from the germline V gene are MDHEN and SYDVKM. The CDR3 is 14 amino acids. Trimming cost V 5 bases and J 7 bases, with 12 bases left between them. CDR3 DNA sequence: TGTGCCAGCAGTACCCCAGGGGCCAATTCACCCCTCCACTTT. Its translation: CASSTPGANSPLHF.

The sample holds one count of this clonotype. The chain couples TRBV11-3 to TRBJ2-1, with TRBD2 identical over 8 bases. The V segment lost 5 bases and the J segment 6 bases; nucleotides outside the gene matches: 9. Germline V gives CDR1 SGHNT, CDR2 YENEEA. This CDR3 is built from 15 residues. CDR3 sequence: CASSGPGLAANEQFF. DNA of the CDR3: TGTGCCAGCAGCGGGCCCGGACTAGCCGCCAATGAGCAGTTCTTC. Full variable domain (remainder filled in from reference TRBV11-3 and TRBJ2-1): EAGVVQSPRYKIIEKKQPVAFWCNPISGHNTLYWYLQNLGQGPELLIRYENEEAVDDSQLPKDRFSAERLKGVDSTLKIQPAELGDSAVYLCASSGPGLAANEQFFGPGTRLTVL.

The chain has TRBV27 and TRBJ2-5; perhaps TRBD1 as D (6 bases). V shed 6 bases and J shed 3 bases, with 11 bases lying between them. CDR1 is MNHEY, CDR2 SMNVEV, per germline (reference sequence). This CDR3 region has 13 residues. CDR3 nucleotides: TGTGCCAGCAGCCCAGGGGTAAAAGAGACCCAGTACTTC. Its translation: CASSPGVKETQYF.

The chain carries TRBV5-1 and TRBJ2-3; TRBD1 matches 8 bases. Germline V gene lookup returns CDR1 SGHRS and CDR2 YFSETQ. V was pared by 1 base and J by 3 bases, with 7 bases of the junction left unmatched. This CDR3 is built from 16 residues. CDR3 in amino acids: CASSLSTGGKTDTQYF. The CDR3 bases are TGCGCCAGCAGCTTGAGCACAGGGGGAAAGACAGATACGCAGTATTTT.

The J gene is TRBJ2-3, the V gene TRBV11-2; unclear D gene. V lost 1 base and J lost 5, with 4 bases in between. From germline, CDR1 is SGHAT and CDR2 FQNNGV. The CDR3 is 12 residues long. Here the CDR3 reads CASSLVLDTQYF. DNA for the CDR3: TGTGCCAGCAGCTTAGTTCTAGATACGCAGTATTTT.

The chain joins TRBV11-2 to TRBJ2-1, with TRBD2 matching over 13 bases. J gave up 4 bases and V 2 bases, and 14 bases lay outside the gene matches. Germline V gene data show CDR1 as SGHAT and CDR2 as FQNNGV. The length of the CDR3 is 20 residues. As DNA, the CDR3 is TGTGCCAGCAGCTTATGGCCCCGGGACAAGGGACTAGCGGGGTACAATGAGCAGTTCTTC. This translates into CASSLWPRDKGLAGYNEQFF.

V and J are TRBV20-1 and TRBJ1-2; no definite D call. The germline V gene encodes CDR1 DFQATT and CDR2 SNEGSKA (reference sequence). The CDR3 extends over 16 amino acids. The V gene lost 0 bases and the J gene lost 1 base, with 15 bases spanning the gap. CDR3 coding DNA: TGCAGTGCTAGAGATATATTTGGTGACCTTAACTATGGCTACACCTTC. Protein: CSARDIFGDLNYGYTF.

The chain uses TRBV19 and TRBJ1-1, with a tentative D call TRBD1 (5 bases). The CDR3 has 17 amino acids. Germline assignment: CDR1 LNHDA and CDR2 SQIVND (reference sequence). V was shortened by 4 bases and J by 0 bases, with 18 bases between the two germline ends. CDR3 coding DNA: TGTGCCAGTAGTAGGCAGGGTCCTCAGACGATGAACACTGAAGCTTTCTTT. Its protein is CASSRQGPQTMNTEAFF.

The chain joins TRBV15 to TRBJ2-7; 7 bases are a match to TRBD2. CDR1 and CDR2 (germline): LNHNV, YYDKDF (reference sequence). The CDR3 has 18 amino acids. After removal of 0 bases from V and 2 bases from J, the junction contained 13 bases not matched to a gene. DNA of the CDR3: TGTGCCACCAGCAGAGAAAGAGGAGGACTAGTCCGGGCCTACGAGCAGTACTTC. As protein: CATSRERGGLVRAYEQYF.

The chain recombines TRBV12-3 or TRBV12-4 with TRBJ1-4; the D is unclear. V lost 5 bases to trimming and J lost 7 bases, with 8 bases between them. The CDR3 runs to 12 residues. This CDR3 reads CASSQTREKLFF. CDR3 DNA: TGTGCCAGCAGTCAGACCCGTGAAAAACTGTTTTTT.